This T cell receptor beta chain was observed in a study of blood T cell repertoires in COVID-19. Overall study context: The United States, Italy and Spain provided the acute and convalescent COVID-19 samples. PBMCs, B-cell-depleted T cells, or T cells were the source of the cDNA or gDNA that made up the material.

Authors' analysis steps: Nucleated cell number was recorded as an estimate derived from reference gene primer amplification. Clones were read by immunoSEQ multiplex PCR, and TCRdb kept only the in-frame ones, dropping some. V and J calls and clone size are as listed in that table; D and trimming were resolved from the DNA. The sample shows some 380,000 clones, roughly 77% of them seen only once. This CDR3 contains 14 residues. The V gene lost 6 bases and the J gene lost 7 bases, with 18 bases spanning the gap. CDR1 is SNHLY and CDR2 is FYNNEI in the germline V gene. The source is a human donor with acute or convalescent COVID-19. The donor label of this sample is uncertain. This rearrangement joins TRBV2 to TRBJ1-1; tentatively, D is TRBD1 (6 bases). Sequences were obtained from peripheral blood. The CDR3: CASRVETGGIEAFF. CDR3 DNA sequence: TGTGCCAGCAGAGTAGAGACAGGCGGTATTGAAGCTTTCTTT.